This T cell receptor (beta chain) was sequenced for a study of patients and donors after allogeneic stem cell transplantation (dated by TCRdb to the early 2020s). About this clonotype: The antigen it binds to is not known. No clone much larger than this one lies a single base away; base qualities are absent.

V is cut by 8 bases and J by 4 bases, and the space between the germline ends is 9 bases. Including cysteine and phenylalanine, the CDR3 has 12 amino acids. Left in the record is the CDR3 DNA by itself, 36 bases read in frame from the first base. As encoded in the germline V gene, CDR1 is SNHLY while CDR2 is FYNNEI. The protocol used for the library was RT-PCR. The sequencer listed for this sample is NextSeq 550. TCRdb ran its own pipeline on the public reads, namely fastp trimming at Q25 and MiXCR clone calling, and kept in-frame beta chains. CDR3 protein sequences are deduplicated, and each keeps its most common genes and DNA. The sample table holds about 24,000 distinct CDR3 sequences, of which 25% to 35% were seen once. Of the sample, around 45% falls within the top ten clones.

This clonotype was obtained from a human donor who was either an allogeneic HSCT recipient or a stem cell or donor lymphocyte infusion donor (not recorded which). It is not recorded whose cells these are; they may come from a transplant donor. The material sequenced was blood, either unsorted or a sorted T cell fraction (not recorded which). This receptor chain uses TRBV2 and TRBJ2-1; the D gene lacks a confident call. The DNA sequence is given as TGTGCCAGCGGGCCAGAATACAATGAGCAGTTCTTC. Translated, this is CASGPEYNEQFF. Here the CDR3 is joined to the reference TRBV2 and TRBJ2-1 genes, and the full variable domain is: EPEVTQTPSHQVTQMGQEVILRCVPISNHLYFYWYRQILGQKVEFLVSFYNNEISEKSEIFDDQFSVERPDGSNFTLKIRSTKLEDSAMYFCASGPEYNEQFFGPGTRLTVL.